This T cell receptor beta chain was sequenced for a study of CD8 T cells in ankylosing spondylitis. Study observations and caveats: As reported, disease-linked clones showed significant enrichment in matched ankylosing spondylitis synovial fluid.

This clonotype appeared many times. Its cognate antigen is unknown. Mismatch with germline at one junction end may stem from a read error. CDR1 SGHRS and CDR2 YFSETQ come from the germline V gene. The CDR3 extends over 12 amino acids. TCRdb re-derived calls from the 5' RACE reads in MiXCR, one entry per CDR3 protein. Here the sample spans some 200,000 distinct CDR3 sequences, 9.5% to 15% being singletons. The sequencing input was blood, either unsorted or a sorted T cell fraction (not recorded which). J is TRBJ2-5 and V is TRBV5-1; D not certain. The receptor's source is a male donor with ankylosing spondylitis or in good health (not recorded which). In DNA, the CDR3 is TGTGCCAGCAGCTTAGCTGGGGAGACCCAGTACTTC. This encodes CASSLAGETQYF.